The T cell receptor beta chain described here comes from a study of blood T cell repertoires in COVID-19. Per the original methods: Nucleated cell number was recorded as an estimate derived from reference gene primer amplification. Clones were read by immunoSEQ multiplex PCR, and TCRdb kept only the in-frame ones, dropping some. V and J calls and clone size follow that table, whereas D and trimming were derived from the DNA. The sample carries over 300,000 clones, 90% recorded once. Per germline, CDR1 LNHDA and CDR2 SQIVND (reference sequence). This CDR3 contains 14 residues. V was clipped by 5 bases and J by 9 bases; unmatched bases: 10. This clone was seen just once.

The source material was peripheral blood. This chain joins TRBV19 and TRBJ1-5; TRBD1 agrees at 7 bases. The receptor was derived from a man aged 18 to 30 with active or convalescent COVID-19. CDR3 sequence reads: CASSSQGSAGPQHF. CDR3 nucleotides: TGTGCCAGTAGTTCACAGGGGTCCGCAGGGCCCCAGCATTTT. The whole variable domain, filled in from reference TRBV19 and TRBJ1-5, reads DGGITQSPKYLFRKEGQNVTLSCEQNLNHDAMYWYRQDPGQGLRLIYYSQIVNDFQKGDIAEGYSVSREKKESFPLTVTSAQKNPTAFYLCASSSQGSAGPQHFGDGTRLSIL.